The 10 T cell receptor beta chains reported below all come from one sample, sequenced in a study of T-cell reconstitution after alpha-beta-depleted transplantation in children. The TCRbeta library was prepared with unique molecular identifiers. TCRdb analysed the PCR reads with MiXCR anew, one entry per CDR3 protein. In the table there are hundreds of thousands of distinct CDR3 sequences, around 13% of which are singletons. The sequences come from PBMCs, collected before TCRalphabeta/CD19-depleted stem cell transplant. All receptors derive from a girl aged 2 to 9 with congenital amegakaryocytic thrombocytopenia, due to receive a stem cell transplant.

This clonotype was detected many times. The chain joins TRBV20-1 to TRBJ2-1; perhaps D is TRBD1 or TRBD2 (5 bases each). V lost 3 bases to trimming and J lost 2 bases, with 17 bases between them. The CDR3 length is 16 residues. The germline CDR1 and CDR2 sequences are DFQATT and SNEGSKA (reference sequence). The CDR3 coding sequence is TGCAGTGCTAGGAACCCCACCGGGACGACCTACAATGAGCAGTTCTTC. This codes for CSARNPTGTTYNEQFF.

This clonotype has only a few counts. This rearrangement joins TRBV2 to TRBJ2-1; unclear D gene. Between the trimmed V and J ends, which lost 8 bases and 2 bases, there was a span of 22 bases. CDR1 is SNHLY, CDR2 FYNNEI, per germline. This CDR3 contains 17 residues. This chain's CDR3 is CASEALPQSRTYNEQFF. Written as DNA, the CDR3 is TGTGCCAGCGAAGCTCTCCCTCAGTCCCGAACCTACAATGAGCAGTTCTTC.

This clonotype was seen repeatedly, ten times or more. The chain links TRBV20-1 to TRBJ2-7, with a weak D call TRBD2 (5 bases). CDR1 is DFQATT and CDR2 is SNEGSKA in the germline V gene (reference sequence). The V end lost 3 bases, the J end lost 6 bases, and 15 bases lay between the germline ends. CDR3 length: 13 residues. The CDR3, as DNA: TGCAGTGCTAGTCTCGGGATAGGGTCCGAGCAGTACTTC. Protein sequence: CSASLGIGSEQYF.

This clonotype showed up many times. V gene TRBV5-6 combines with J gene TRBJ1-2; tentative D call: TRBD1 (6 bases). This CDR3 comprises 16 residues. V was cut by 1 base and J by 6 bases, with 19 bases left in between. The germline V gene encodes CDR1 SGHDT and CDR2 YYEEEE. The CDR3 loop reads CASSLIISQGRNGYTF. The CDR3 nucleotides are TGTGCCAGCAGCTTGATCATTAGTCAGGGGAGGAATGGCTACACCTTC.

A note on this clonotype: This clone may be a read error of a much larger clone one base away. The CDR3 loop reads CASSLSPRVRTDTQYF. The CDR3 DNA sequence: TGCGCCAGCAGCTTGTCCCCGAGGGTGCGCACAGATACGCAGTATTTT. V and J are TRBV5-1 and TRBJ2-3, with D possibly matching TRBD2 (5 bases). This CDR3 comprises 16 residues. CDR1 is SGHRS and CDR2 is YFSETQ in the germline V gene. V lost 1 base and J 1 base, leaving 13 bases between the germline ends.

This clonotype was counted only a few times. CDR3: CSVEGGGGGSYNEQFF. The CDR3 DNA is TGCAGCGTTGAAGGAGGGGGCGGGGGCTCCTACAATGAGCAGTTCTTC. This chain connects TRBV29-1 to TRBJ2-1; D is perhaps TRBD1 or TRBD2 (7 bases each). This CDR3 has 16 residues. Trimming left V 1 base short and J 0 bases short, with 13 bases between. CDR1 SQVTM and CDR2 ANQGSEA come from the germline V gene.

The rearrangement links TRBV7-9 to TRBJ1-2; D call uncertain. Per germline, CDR1 SEHNR and CDR2 FQNEAQ (reference sequence). This CDR3 is 15 amino acids long. V was shortened by 6 bases and J by 8 bases, with 22 bases between the two germline ends. CDR3 nucleotides: TGTGCCAGCAGACCCTCCGCCGGGGAGTTATACGGCTACACCTTC. Translated: CASRPSAGELYGYTF.

This clonotype was recorded many times. The CDR3: CASSYVGGQETQYF. CDR3 nucleotide sequence: TGTGCCAGCAGTTACGTCGGAGGGCAAGAGACCCAGTACTTC. The chain recombines TRBV6-5 with TRBJ2-5; possibly TRBD2 for D (6 bases). The CDR3 runs to 14 residues. Trimming pared 2 bases from V and 2 bases from J, leaving 9 bases between. The germline V gene encodes CDR1 MNHEY and CDR2 SVGAGI.

This chain joins TRBV18 and TRBJ2-7; D is unresolved. Germline CDR1 reads KGHSH; CDR2 reads LQKENI. Trimming pared 4 bases from V and 6 bases from J, leaving 25 bases between. The CDR3 contains 17 residues. The CDR3 sequence: CASSLLLPGQSLTEQYF. In nucleotides, the CDR3 is TGTGCCAGCTCACTACTCTTACCTGGGCAGTCTTTAACCGAGCAGTACTTC.

This clonotype was counted a few times. The J gene is TRBJ2-7, the V gene TRBV27; D remains ambiguous. This CDR3 contains 13 residues. The V and J ends lost 0 bases and 7 bases respectively, with 10 bases between them. Germline CDR1 reads MNHEY; CDR2 reads SMNVEV (reference sequence). The DNA of the CDR3 is TGTGCCAGCAGTTTATCGGATCTCGGGGAGCAGTACTTC. It codes for CASSLSDLGEQYF.